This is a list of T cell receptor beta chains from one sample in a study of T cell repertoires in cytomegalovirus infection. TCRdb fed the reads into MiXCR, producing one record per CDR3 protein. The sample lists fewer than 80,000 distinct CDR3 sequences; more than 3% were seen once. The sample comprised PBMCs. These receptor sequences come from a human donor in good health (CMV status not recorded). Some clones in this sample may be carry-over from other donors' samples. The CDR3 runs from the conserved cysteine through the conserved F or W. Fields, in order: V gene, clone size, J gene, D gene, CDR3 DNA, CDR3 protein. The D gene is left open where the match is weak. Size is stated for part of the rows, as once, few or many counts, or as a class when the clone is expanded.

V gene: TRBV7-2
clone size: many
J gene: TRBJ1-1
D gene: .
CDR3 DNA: TGTGCCAGCAGCTTAGTTCGGGGCGCGTTGGACACTGAAGCTTTCTTT
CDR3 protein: CASSLVRGALDTEAFF

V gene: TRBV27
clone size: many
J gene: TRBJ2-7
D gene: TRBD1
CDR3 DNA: TGTGCCAGCAGCCGGGACAGCCACCCATACGAGCAGTACTTC
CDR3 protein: CASSRDSHPYEQYF

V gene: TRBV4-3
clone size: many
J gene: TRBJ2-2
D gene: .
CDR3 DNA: TGCGCCAGCAGCCAAGACAGCACCATTTCGGGGGAGCTGTTTTTT
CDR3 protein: CASSQDSTISGELFF

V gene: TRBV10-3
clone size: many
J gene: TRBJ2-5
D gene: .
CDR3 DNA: TGTGCCATCAGGGGGACCGCCGAAGAGACCCAGTACTTC
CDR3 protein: CAIRGTAEETQYF

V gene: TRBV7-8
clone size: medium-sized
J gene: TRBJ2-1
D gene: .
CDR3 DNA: TGTGCCAGCAGCTTAGCCGGTTCCACAGGGAATGAGCAGTTCTTC
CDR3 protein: CASSLAGSTGNEQFF

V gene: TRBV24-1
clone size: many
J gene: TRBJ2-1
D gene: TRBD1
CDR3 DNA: TGTGCCACCAGTGATTCTTGGTCCGGGACAGGGGAGATGAATGAGCAGTTCTTC
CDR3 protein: CATSDSWSGTGEMNEQFF

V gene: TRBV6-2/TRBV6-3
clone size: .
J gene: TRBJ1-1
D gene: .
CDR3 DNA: TGTGCCAGCAGTTACTCGATAACAGAACAAGCTGCCTTT
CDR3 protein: CASSYSITEQAAF

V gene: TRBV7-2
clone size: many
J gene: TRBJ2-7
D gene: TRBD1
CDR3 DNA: TGTGCCAGCAGCTCCCAGGGGGCTGGAGAGCAGTACTTC
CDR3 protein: CASSSQGAGEQYF

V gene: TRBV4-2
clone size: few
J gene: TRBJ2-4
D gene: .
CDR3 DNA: TGTGCCAGCAGCCCGATAGAGCGGGACAGTGGCAACATTCAGTACTTC
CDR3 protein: CASSPIERDSGNIQYF

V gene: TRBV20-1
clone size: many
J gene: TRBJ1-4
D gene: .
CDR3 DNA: TGCAGTGCTAATCTTCGGTCGGAGGAAAAACTGTTTTTT
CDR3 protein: CSANLRSEEKLFF

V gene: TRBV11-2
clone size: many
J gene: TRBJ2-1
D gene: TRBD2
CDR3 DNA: TGTGCCAGCAGCGTGGGACTAGTCAATGAGCAGTTCTTC
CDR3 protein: CASSVGLVNEQFF

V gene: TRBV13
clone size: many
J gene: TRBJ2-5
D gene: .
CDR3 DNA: TGTGCCAGCAGCTTATTGGCCAGGGAGACCCAGTACTTC
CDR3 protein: CASSLLARETQYF

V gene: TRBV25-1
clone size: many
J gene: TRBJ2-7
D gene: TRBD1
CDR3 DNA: TGTGCCAGCAGTGACCCTGCTACAGGGGGCTACGAGCAGTACTTC
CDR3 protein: CASSDPATGGYEQYF

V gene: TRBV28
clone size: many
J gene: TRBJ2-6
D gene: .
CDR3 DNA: TGTGCCAGCAGTTTACCAAGCTCTGGGGCCAACGTCCTGACTTTC
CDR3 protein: CASSLPSSGANVLTF

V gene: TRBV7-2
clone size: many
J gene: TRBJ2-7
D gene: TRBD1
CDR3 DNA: TGTGCCAGCAGCTCCCGTGGACAGGTGAAGCAGTACTTC
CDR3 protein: CASSSRGQVKQYF

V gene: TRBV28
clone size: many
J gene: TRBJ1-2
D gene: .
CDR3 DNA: TGTGCCAGCACAGGGGTTCGGTACTATGGCTACACCTTC
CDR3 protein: CASTGVRYYGYTF

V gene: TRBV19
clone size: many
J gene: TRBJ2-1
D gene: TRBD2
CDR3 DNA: TGTGCCAGTAGCAACCCGGGACTAGCGGGACTCGGGGATGAGCAGTTCTTC
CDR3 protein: CASSNPGLAGLGDEQFF

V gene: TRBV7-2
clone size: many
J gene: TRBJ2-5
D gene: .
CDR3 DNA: TGTGCCAGCAGCTTACAGGGGTTGTACCAAGAGACCCAGTACTTC
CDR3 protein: CASSLQGLYQETQYF

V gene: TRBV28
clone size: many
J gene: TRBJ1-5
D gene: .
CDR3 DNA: TGTGCCAGCAGTAGAAGAGATAGTGGCAATCAGCCCCAGCATTTT
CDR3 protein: CASSRRDSGNQPQHF

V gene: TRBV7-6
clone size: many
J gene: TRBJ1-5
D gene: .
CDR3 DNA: TGTGCCAGCAGCTTAGACAAGGGCAGTCGCTTCAATCAGCCCCAGCATTTT
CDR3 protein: CASSLDKGSRFNQPQHF

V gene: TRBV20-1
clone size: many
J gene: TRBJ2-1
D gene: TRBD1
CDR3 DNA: TGCAGTCGAACTCTGTGGGACAGCAATGAGCAGTTCTTC
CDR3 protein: CSRTLWDSNEQFF

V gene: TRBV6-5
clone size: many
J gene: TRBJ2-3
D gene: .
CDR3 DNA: TGTGCCAGCTACCGACAGGGCACAGATACGCAGTATTTT
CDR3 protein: CASYRQGTDTQYF

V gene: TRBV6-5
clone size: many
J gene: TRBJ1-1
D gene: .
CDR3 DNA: TGTGCCAGCAGGGCGGGGGGCGCATGGACTGAAGCTTTCTTT
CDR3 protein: CASRAGGAWTEAFF

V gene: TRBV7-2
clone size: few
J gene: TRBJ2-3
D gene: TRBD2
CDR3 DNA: TGTGCCAGCAGCTTAGTCCTCGGTGAGGGCGGGGGAATCTACACAGATACGCAGTATTTT
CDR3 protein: CASSLVLGEGGGIYTDTQYF

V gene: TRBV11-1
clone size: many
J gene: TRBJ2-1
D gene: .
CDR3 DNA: TGTGCCAGCAGCTCCTACCCTAGGGTCTTAGTGGATGAGCAGTTCTTC
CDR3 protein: CASSSYPRVLVDEQFF

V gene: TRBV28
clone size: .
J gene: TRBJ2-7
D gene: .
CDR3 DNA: TGTGCCAGCAGACCGATCCGGACAGCAGGAAGCGAGCAGTACTTC
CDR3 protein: CASRPIRTAGSEQYF

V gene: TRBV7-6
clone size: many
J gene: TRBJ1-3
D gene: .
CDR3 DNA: TGTGCCAGCAGCTTAGCGCGCAGCTCTGGAAACACCATATATTTT
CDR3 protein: CASSLARSSGNTIYF

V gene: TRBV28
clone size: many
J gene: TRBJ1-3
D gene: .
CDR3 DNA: TGTGCCAGCACCGCCGTTGGATACACCATATATTTT
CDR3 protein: CASTAVGYTIYF

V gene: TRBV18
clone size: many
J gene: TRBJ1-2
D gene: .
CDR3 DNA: TGTGCCAGCTCACCACAGGGGGTGGACTATGGCTACACCTTC
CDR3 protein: CASSPQGVDYGYTF

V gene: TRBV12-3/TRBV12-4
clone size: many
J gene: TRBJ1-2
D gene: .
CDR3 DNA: TGTGCCAGCAGTTTCACGGGGGCGGTAAACTATGGCTACACCTTC
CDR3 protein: CASSFTGAVNYGYTF

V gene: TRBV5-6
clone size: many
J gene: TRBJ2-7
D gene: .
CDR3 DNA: TGTGCCAGCAGCTGGTTAGAAGCCGACGAGCAGTACTTC
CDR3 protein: CASSWLEADEQYF

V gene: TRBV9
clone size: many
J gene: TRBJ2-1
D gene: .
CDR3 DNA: TGTGCCAGCAGCCCTCTAGGAGGGGGCAATGAGCAGTTCTTC
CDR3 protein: CASSPLGGGNEQFF

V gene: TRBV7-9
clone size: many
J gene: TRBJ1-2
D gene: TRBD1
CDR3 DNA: TGTGCCAGCAGCGGCAACAGGGGTCTCGACTATGGCTACACCTTC
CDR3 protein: CASSGNRGLDYGYTF

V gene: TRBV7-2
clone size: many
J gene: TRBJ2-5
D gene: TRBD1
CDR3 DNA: TGTGCCAGCAGCTTAAGGACAGGGGGCGAGACCCAGTACTTC
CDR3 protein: CASSLRTGGETQYF

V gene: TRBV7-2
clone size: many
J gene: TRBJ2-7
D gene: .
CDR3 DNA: TGTGCCAGCACTTCCACAGCCATAGGGAGGGAGCAGTACTTC
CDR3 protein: CASTSTAIGREQYF

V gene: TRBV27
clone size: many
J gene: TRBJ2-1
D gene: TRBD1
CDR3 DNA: TGTGCCAGCAGTTTATATACAGGGACAGGATCCTACAATGAGCAGTTCTTC
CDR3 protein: CASSLYTGTGSYNEQFF

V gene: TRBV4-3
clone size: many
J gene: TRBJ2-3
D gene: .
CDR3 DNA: TGCGCCAGCAGCCACGGGACATTAAATACGCAGTATTTT
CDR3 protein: CASSHGTLNTQYF

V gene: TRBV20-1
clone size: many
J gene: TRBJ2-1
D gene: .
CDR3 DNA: TGCAGTGCTAGCTCGCCGGACACAGGATTCTTC
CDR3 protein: CSASSPDTGFF

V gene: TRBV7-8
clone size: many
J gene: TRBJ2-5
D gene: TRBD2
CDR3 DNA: TGTGCCAGCAGCCCCGTAGCGGGGGGCTCCAGGGAGACCCAGTACTTC
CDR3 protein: CASSPVAGGSRETQYF

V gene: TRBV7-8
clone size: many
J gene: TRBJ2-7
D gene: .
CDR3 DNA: TGTGCCAGCAGCTTCCGGACCTCCTACGAGCAGTACTTC
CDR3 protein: CASSFRTSYEQYF

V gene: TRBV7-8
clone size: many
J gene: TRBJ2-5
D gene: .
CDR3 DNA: TGTGCCAGCAGCTTAGATCACGCCCGCCAAGAGACCCAGTACTTC
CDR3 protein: CASSLDHARQETQYF

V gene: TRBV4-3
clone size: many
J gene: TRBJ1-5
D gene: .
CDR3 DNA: TGCGCCAGCAGCCAAGATGGGGGGAATACGGGGCAGCCCCAGCATTTT
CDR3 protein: CASSQDGGNTGQPQHF

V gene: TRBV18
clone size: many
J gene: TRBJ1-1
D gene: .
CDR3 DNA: TGTGCCAGCTCACGTGACCCCAACACTGAAGCTTTCTTT
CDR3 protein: CASSRDPNTEAFF

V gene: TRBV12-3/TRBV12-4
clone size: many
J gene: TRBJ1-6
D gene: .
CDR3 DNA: TGTGCCAGCAGTTGGGACTTCCCCTATAATTCACCCCTCCACTTT
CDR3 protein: CASSWDFPYNSPLHF

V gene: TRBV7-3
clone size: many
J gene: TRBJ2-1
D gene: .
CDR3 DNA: TGTGCCAGCAGCAGACTCGGCGTCGAGCAGTTCTTC
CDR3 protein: CASSRLGVEQFF

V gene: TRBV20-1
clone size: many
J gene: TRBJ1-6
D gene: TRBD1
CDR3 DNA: TGCAGTGCTAGTGAGAATAGACAGGGGAATTCACCCCTCCACTTT
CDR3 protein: CSASENRQGNSPLHF

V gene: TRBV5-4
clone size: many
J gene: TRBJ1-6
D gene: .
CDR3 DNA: TGTGCCAGCAGCTTGGACAGCAAGATTTTAAATTCACCCCTCCACTTT
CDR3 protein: CASSLDSKILNSPLHF

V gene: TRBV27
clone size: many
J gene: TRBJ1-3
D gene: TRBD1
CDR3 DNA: TGTGCCAGCAGCGTGACAGGGTCGTTTGGAAACACCATATATTTT
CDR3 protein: CASSVTGSFGNTIYF

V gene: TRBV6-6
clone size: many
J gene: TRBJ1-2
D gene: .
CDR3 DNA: TGTGCCAGCAGTCTGGACGGACCTTCCTATGGCTACACCTTC
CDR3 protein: CASSLDGPSYGYTF

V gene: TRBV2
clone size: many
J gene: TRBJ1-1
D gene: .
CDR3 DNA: TGTGCCAGCAGTGAAGACTGGGGGGCCGCTTTCTTT
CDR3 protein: CASSEDWGAAFF

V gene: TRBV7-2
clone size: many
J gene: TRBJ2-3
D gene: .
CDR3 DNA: TGTGCCAGCAGCCCCGGACTCAGCACAGATACGCAGTATTTT
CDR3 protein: CASSPGLSTDTQYF

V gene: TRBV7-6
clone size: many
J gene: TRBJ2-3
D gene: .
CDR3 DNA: TGTGCCAGCAGCTTTGATTCCCGCACAGATACGCAGTATTTT
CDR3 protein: CASSFDSRTDTQYF

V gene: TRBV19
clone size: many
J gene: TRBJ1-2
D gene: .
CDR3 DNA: TGTGCCAGTAGTACCTCAAGGGGCCCATCTTATGGCTACACCTTC
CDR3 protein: CASSTSRGPSYGYTF

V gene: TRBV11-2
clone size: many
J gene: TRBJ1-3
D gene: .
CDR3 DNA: TGTGCCAGCAGCTTATACCGGGAAACCGGAAACACCATATATTTT
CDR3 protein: CASSLYRETGNTIYF

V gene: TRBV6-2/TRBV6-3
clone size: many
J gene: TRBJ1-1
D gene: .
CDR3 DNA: TGTGCCAGCAGTTCCCCTAACACCCAGGGGGCTTTCTTT
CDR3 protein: CASSSPNTQGAFF

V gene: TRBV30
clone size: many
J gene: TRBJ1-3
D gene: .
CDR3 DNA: TGTGCCTGGAGTACCGTCTCTGGAAACACCATATATTTT
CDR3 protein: CAWSTVSGNTIYF

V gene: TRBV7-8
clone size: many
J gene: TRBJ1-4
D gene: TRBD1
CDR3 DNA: TGTGCCAGCAGCTCCCCGGACAGGGTTAATGAAAAACTGTTTTTT
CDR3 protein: CASSSPDRVNEKLFF